Listed below are T cell receptor beta chains from one sample, sequenced in a study of blood T cell repertoires in COVID-19. Measured with immunoSEQ multiplex PCR; TCRdb has only the in-frame clones, and not every one. The sample has around 85,000 clones; roughly nine tenths are singletons. Sequenced input: peripheral blood. These receptors originate from a man aged 60 to 75 with acute or convalescent COVID-19. Both conserved end residues are part of each CDR3. Fields, in order: J gene, V gene, D gene, clone size, CDR3 protein, CDR3 DNA. D genes are given only for firm matches. Clone size, where shown, is once, few, many, or a class for clones that have expanded.

j_call: TRBJ1-5; v_call: TRBV2; d_call: NA; clone_size: NA; cdr3_aa: CASSDLTAPGNQPQHF; cdr3_nt: TGTGCCAGCAGTGATCTGACAGCCCCTGGGAATCAGCCCCAGCATTTT
j_call: TRBJ2-1; v_call: TRBV30; d_call: NA; clone_size: NA; cdr3_aa: CAWSKTWGPRYEQFF; cdr3_nt: TGTGCCTGGAGTAAGACGTGGGGCCCGAGGTATGAGCAGTTCTTC
j_call: TRBJ1-1; v_call: TRBV27; d_call: TRBD1; clone_size: NA; cdr3_aa: CASSLSPGGTEAFF; cdr3_nt: TGTGCCAGCAGTTTATCCCCAGGGGGCACTGAAGCTTTCTTT
j_call: TRBJ2-2; v_call: TRBV7-6; d_call: TRBD2; clone_size: NA; cdr3_aa: CASSEGTSVETGELFF; cdr3_nt: TGTGCCAGCAGCGAGGGGACTAGCGTTGAGACCGGGGAGCTGTTTTTT
j_call: TRBJ1-5; v_call: TRBV30; d_call: NA; clone_size: NA; cdr3_aa: CAWTQDSNQPQHF; cdr3_nt: TGTGCCTGGACACAAGATAGCAATCAGCCCCAGCATTTT
j_call: TRBJ2-5; v_call: TRBV2; d_call: NA; clone_size: NA; cdr3_aa: CASSGGTDRTAQYF; cdr3_nt: TGTGCCAGCAGTGGCGGGACGGATAGAACGGCCCAGTACTTC
j_call: TRBJ2-2; v_call: TRBV12-5; d_call: NA; clone_size: few; cdr3_aa: CASGSGLGTGELFF; cdr3_nt: TGTGCTAGTGGTTCAGGATTGGGCACCGGGGAGCTGTTTTTT
j_call: TRBJ1-1; v_call: TRBV5-1; d_call: TRBD1; clone_size: NA; cdr3_aa: CASSLSGQGGRAEAFF; cdr3_nt: TGCGCCAGCAGCTTGTCGGGACAGGGTGGTAGAGCTGAAGCTTTCTTT
j_call: TRBJ2-2; v_call: TRBV9; d_call: TRBD1; clone_size: NA; cdr3_aa: CASSVRTTGVPGELFF; cdr3_nt: TGTGCCAGCAGCGTACGGACGACAGGGGTTCCCGGGGAGCTGTTTTTT
j_call: TRBJ2-7; v_call: TRBV10-3; d_call: TRBD1; clone_size: few; cdr3_aa: CAISDPGTVSYEQYF; cdr3_nt: TGTGCCATCAGTGACCCCGGGACAGTATCCTACGAGCAGTACTTC
j_call: TRBJ1-2; v_call: TRBV5-1; d_call: TRBD1; clone_size: NA; cdr3_aa: CASSQGQGSNYGYTF; cdr3_nt: TGCGCCAGCAGCCAAGGACAGGGATCTAACTATGGCTACACCTTC
j_call: TRBJ1-2; v_call: TRBV5-1; d_call: TRBD1; clone_size: NA; cdr3_aa: CASSLGTGGSYGYTF; cdr3_nt: TGCGCCAGCAGCTTGGGGACAGGGGGCTCATATGGCTACACCTTC
j_call: TRBJ1-1; v_call: TRBV7-8; d_call: NA; clone_size: few; cdr3_aa: CASSFRQAEAFF; cdr3_nt: TGTGCCAGCAGCTTCCGACAAGCTGAAGCTTTCTTT
j_call: TRBJ1-2; v_call: TRBV18; d_call: TRBD1; clone_size: NA; cdr3_aa: CASSPGTGGGYGYTF; cdr3_nt: TGTGCCAGCTCACCGGGGACAGGGGGTGGATATGGCTACACCTTC